This T cell receptor beta chain was recorded in a study of early T cells in non-severe SARS-CoV-2 infection. This clonotype was detected a few times. V was clipped by 2 bases and J by 7 bases, with 9 bases between them. Germline values: CDR1 MNHEY, CDR2 SMNVEV (reference sequence). This CDR3 has 13 residues. TCRdb used MiXCR to reprocess the 5' RACE reads, holding one entry per CDR3 protein. Of 45,000 to 65,000 distinct CDR3 sequences listed, less than 9.5% were seen once; the top ten hold 4.2%. The sequence derives from an adult who was a healthcare worker with PCR-confirmed SARS-CoV-2 infection or an uninfected control (not recorded which). The sequencing sample was made of whole blood. The gene calls are TRBV27 and TRBJ1-5; D is ambiguous. CDR3 nucleotide sequence: TGTGCCAGCAGTTTAGCGTGGGGACAGCCCCAGCATTTT. It yields the protein CASSLAWGQPQHF.